One and the same sample provided the 27 T cell receptor beta chains below, sequenced in a study of Graves' ophthalmopathy and Graves' hyperthyroidism. The TCR beta CDR3 regions underwent amplification from RNA transcripts. HTBI primers were employed in first-round RT-PCR, then a second-round multiplex PCR followed. One entry per CDR3 protein results from TCRdb running MiXCR on the multiplex PCR reads. The table records roughly 500,000 distinct CDR3 sequences, 14% of them present only once. The sequenced sample consisted of blood. The receptors originated from a woman aged 25 to 39 with Graves' ophthalmopathy.

This clonotype came up many times. The rearrangement links TRBV28 to TRBJ1-5; 11 bases are shared with TRBD1. After removal of 5 bases from V and 7 bases from J, the junction contained 13 bases not matched to a gene. This CDR3 spans 17 amino acids. Germline CDR1 is MDHEN and CDR2 is SYDVKM. The CDR3 DNA sequence: TGTGCCAGCAGTCCCTCCGTAGGGACAGGGGGTTGGCAGCCCCAGCATTTT. Protein sequence: CASSPSVGTGGWQPQHF.

At least ten counts were recorded for this clonotype. The V gene is TRBV27, the J gene TRBJ1-5, with D unresolved. V was trimmed by 2 bases and J by 9 bases, leaving 14 bases between them. Per germline, CDR1 MNHEY and CDR2 SMNVEV (reference sequence). The CDR3 consists of 14 residues. CDR3 residues: CASSLVRSNGPQHF. In DNA form, the CDR3 reads TGTGCCAGCAGTTTAGTTAGGTCCAATGGGCCCCAGCATTTT.

This clonotype was seen at least ten times. The gene calls are TRBV6-5 and TRBJ2-2, with TRBD1 as a possible D gene (5 bases). Germline assignment: CDR1 MNHEY and CDR2 SVGAGI. The CDR3 sequence is 15 residues long. Deletions cut 2 bases from V and 4 bases from J, with 11 bases between. CDR3 sequence reads: CASSYRVTGTGELFF. CDR3 in DNA: TGTGCCAGCAGTTACAGGGTTACAGGCACCGGGGAGCTGTTTTTT.

The genes are TRBV6-1 and TRBJ1-1; D might be TRBD1 (5 bases). The germline V and J ends were trimmed by 6 bases and 11 bases, with 16 bases remaining between them. There are 12 residues in the CDR3. In germline, CDR1 is MNHNS, CDR2 SASEGT. This chain's CDR3 is CASRMDTLGAFF. The CDR3 DNA reads as TGTGCCAGCAGGATGGACACCTTGGGGGCTTTCTTT.

The sample holds a few counts of this clonotype. The chain carries TRBV12-3 or TRBV12-4 and TRBJ2-4, with D uncertain. The V end was cut by 4 bases, the J end by 6 bases, with 13 bases between. The length of the CDR3 is 14 residues. The CDR3 loop is CASSSMRLGNIQYF. The CDR3 nucleotides read TGTGCCAGCAGTTCGATGAGGTTGGGAAACATTCAGTACTTC.

The sample holds many counts of this clonotype. The CDR3 here is CASSQDPRTSGVYEQYF. The CDR3 DNA reads as TGTGCCAGCAGCCAAGACCCTAGGACTAGCGGGGTCTACGAGCAGTACTTC. The chain links TRBV4-2 to TRBJ2-7, with 12 positions matching TRBD2. From germline, CDR1 is LGHNA and CDR2 YNFKEQ. The CDR3 covers 17 residues. The J segment lost 3 bases and the V segment lost 0 bases, leaving 6 bases of the junction unmatched.

This clonotype was seen at least ten times. The chain employs TRBV20-1 and TRBJ1-2; D call uncertain. Between the trimmed V and J ends, which lost 6 bases and 0 bases, there was a span of 14 bases. The germline V gene has CDR1 DFQATT and CDR2 SNEGSKA (reference sequence). The CDR3 sequence is 14 residues long. The CDR3 protein is CSARDPLANYGYTF. Here the CDR3 DNA reads TGCAGTGCCCGTGATCCTTTGGCTAACTATGGCTACACCTTC.

This clonotype was counted many times. The chain has TRBV27 and TRBJ1-5; D uncertain. The CDR3 sequence is 14 residues long. The germline V and J ends were trimmed by 6 bases and 2 bases, with 11 bases remaining between them. Germline CDR1 reads MNHEY; CDR2 reads SMNVEV (reference sequence). CDR3 nucleotide sequence: TGTGCCAGCAGCCACCATCCCCGCAATCAGCCCCAGCATTTT. This translates into CASSHHPRNQPQHF.

This clonotype was seen only a few times. The rearrangement links TRBV18 to TRBJ2-7; perhaps TRBD1 as D (5 bases). This CDR3 has 14 residues. V lost 4 bases, J lost 1 base, and 11 bases lay in between. Germline lookup yields CDR1 KGHSH and CDR2 LQKENI. CDR3 amino acids: CASSQMTESYEQYF. The CDR3 DNA reads TGTGCCAGCTCACAAATGACAGAATCCTACGAGCAGTACTTC.

This clonotype was counted at least ten times. The junction departs from the called germline gene at one end, perhaps through a read error. J is TRBJ2-7 and V is TRBV27; no clear D. The CDR3 contains 12 residues. The germline gives CDR1 MNHEY, CDR2 SMNVEV (reference sequence). Here the CDR3 DNA reads TGTGCCAGCAGTGTATCGGTAGGCGAGCAGTACTTC. Translated, it gives CASSVSVGEQYF.

The table lists this clonotype with many counts. The chain is built from TRBV20-1 and TRBJ2-7; D tentatively reads TRBD1 or TRBD2 (5 bases each). This CDR3 is built from 13 residues. The V end lost 4 bases, the J end lost 6 bases, and 16 bases lay between the germline ends. The germline CDR1 and CDR2 sequences are DFQATT and SNEGSKA (reference sequence). The CDR3 nucleotides are TGCAGTGCTAACCGGGACCGTCGGTTCGAGCAGTACTTC. Its protein product is CSANRDRRFEQYF.

The table lists this clonotype with many counts. The rearrangement joins TRBV6-1 to TRBJ2-5; the D gene could be TRBD1 or TRBD2 (5 bases each). V lost 4 bases and J lost 2, with 11 bases in between. Germline-derived CDR1 and CDR2 are MNHNS and SASEGT. CDR3 size: 14 residues. The CDR3 DNA is TGTGCCAGCAGTGCTGTGGGGGTTCAAGAGACCCAGTACTTC. Its translation is CASSAVGVQETQYF.

This clonotype was observed at least ten times. The rearrangement links TRBV6-5 to TRBJ2-7, with 10 positions matching TRBD1. Looked up from germline, CDR1 is MNHEY and CDR2 is SVGAGI. V gave up 2 bases and J gave up 3 bases; unmatched junction bases: 1. The CDR3 has 14 amino acids. The CDR3 region has the DNA TGTGCCAGCAGTTACGGACAGGGGGTCTACGAGCAGTACTTC. Protein: CASSYGQGVYEQYF.

This chain links TRBV11-2 with TRBJ1-2; 10 bases are shared with TRBD1. Looked up from germline, CDR1 is SGHAT and CDR2 is FQNNGV. Unmatched junction bases numbered 5, after V lost 3 bases and J lost 1 base. This CDR3 region has 16 residues. The CDR3 region is CASSLSGTGDNYGYTF. CDR3 bases: TGTGCCAGCAGCTTGTCGGGGACAGGGGATAACTATGGCTACACCTTC.

This clonotype came up many times. The junction differs from germline at one of its ends, possibly a read error. The chain couples TRBV12-3 or TRBV12-4 to TRBJ2-4; 8 positions agree with TRBD1. The CDR3 length is 13 residues. The CDR3 bases are TGTGCCAGCAGTCCCGGACAGGGAAACATTAAGTACTTC. Translation: CASSPGQGNIKYF.

Many counts were recorded for this clonotype. The V gene is TRBV28, the J gene TRBJ1-5, with TRBD1 as a possible D gene (6 bases). The CDR3 runs 15 residues. Trimming took 6 bases from V and 0 from J, leaving 12 bases between them. CDR1 is MDHEN, CDR2 SYDVKM, per germline. The CDR3 DNA follows: TGTGCCAGCAGAGAAACAGGGAATAGCAATCAGCCCCAGCATTTT. Translating gives CASRETGNSNQPQHF.

This clonotype was counted at least ten times. The J gene is TRBJ2-5, the V gene TRBV12-3 or TRBV12-4; D is perhaps TRBD2 (5 bases). The V end lost 6 bases, the J end lost 9 bases, and 20 bases lay between the germline ends. The CDR3 runs to 14 residues. The CDR3 DNA follows: TGTGCCAGCAGGCCGACTACCAGGTTCGGGGCCCAGTACTTC. Protein product: CASRPTTRFGAQYF.

This rearrangement joins TRBV30 to TRBJ2-7; 7 nucleotides match TRBD2. Trimming took 8 bases from V and 3 from J; bases not matched to a gene: 10. CDR1 and CDR2 (germline): GTSNPN, SVGIG (reference sequence). CDR3 length: 13 residues. CDR3 bases: TGTGCCCACGGGACTAAACATTACTACGAGCAGTACTTC. This codes for CAHGTKHYYEQYF.

On this clonotype itself: An end of the junction does not agree with germline; a read error may underlie this. The chain employs TRBV6-4 and TRBJ2-5, with unresolved D. Per the germline V gene, CDR1 is MRHNA and CDR2 is SNTAGT. This CDR3 has 14 amino acids. CDR3 sequence reads: CANSYVADQETQYF. As DNA, the CDR3 is TGTGCCAACAGTTACGTTGCCGACCAAGAGACCCAGTACTTC.

The genes are TRBV30 and TRBJ2-7; D is ambiguous. V was shortened by 3 bases and J by 3 bases, with 9 bases between the two germline ends. This CDR3 comprises 12 residues. Germline V gives CDR1 GTSNPN, CDR2 SVGIG (reference sequence). In nucleotides, the CDR3 is TGTGCCTGGAGCCCGACCAGCTACGAGCAGTACTTC. Its translation is CAWSPTSYEQYF.

This clonotype was observed at least ten times. This chain connects TRBV24-1 to TRBJ2-5, with D possibly being TRBD1 or TRBD2 (6 bases each). CDR3 length: 15 residues. Trimming left V 5 bases short and J 5 bases short, with 17 bases between. Germline CDR1 and CDR2: KGHDR and SFDVKD. CDR3 bases: TGTGCCACCAGTGGAATAGGGGGAGGTTGGGAGACCCAGTACTTC. It specifies CATSGIGGGWETQYF.

This clonotype was observed at least ten times. CDR3 sequence (DNA): TGCAGCGTTGAAAGGGGAACCCAAGAGACCCAGTACTTC. Translated, it gives CSVERGTQETQYF. The V and J genes are TRBV29-1 and TRBJ2-5, with a tentative D call TRBD1 (5 bases). Germline CDR1 and CDR2: SQVTM and ANQGSEA. Trimming removed 2 bases at V and 1 base at J, with 8 bases between. The CDR3 spans 13 residues. Full variable domain (rest looked up from reference TRBV29-1 and TRBJ2-5): SAVISQKPSRDICQRGTSLTIQCQVDSQVTMMFWYRQQPGQSLTLIATANQGSEATYESGFVIDKFPISRPNLTFSTLTVSNMSPEDSSIYLCSVERGTQETQYFGPGTRLLVL.

The chain recombines TRBV5-1 with TRBJ2-5; 7 positions match TRBD2. The CDR3 sequence is 16 residues long. Unmatched junction bases numbered 8, after V lost 0 bases and J lost 3 bases. Germline-derived CDR1 and CDR2 are SGHRS and YFSETQ. CDR3 bases: TGCGCCAGCAGCTTGGCCGGGAGGCAAGACAAAGAGACCCAGTACTTC. Translating gives CASSLAGRQDKETQYF.

Many counts were recorded for this clonotype. The chain carries TRBV2 and TRBJ2-7; D ambiguous. The CDR3 is 10 amino acids. V shed 3 bases and J shed 5 bases, with 2 bases lying between them. Germline loops: CDR1 SNHLY, CDR2 FYNNEI. The CDR3 region is CASSDHEQYF. Written as DNA, the CDR3 is TGTGCCAGCAGTGACCACGAGCAGTACTTC.

The V gene is TRBV12-3 or TRBV12-4, the J gene TRBJ1-5, with 7 bases that match TRBD1. The CDR3 sequence is 15 residues long. J lost 3 bases, V lost 7 bases, and 9 bases had no gene match. CDR3 residues: CASTPPGTDNQPQHF. The CDR3 nucleotides are TGTGCCAGCACCCCTCCCGGGACAGACAATCAGCCCCAGCATTTT.

This clonotype was detected only a few times. The chain has TRBV5-1 and TRBJ2-5; TRBD2 agrees at 14 bases. The CDR3 consists of 18 residues. The germline CDR1 and CDR2 sequences are SGHRS and YFSETQ. Losses at the gene ends were 0 bases for V and 2 bases for J; bases not matched to a gene: 6. The CDR3 loop is CASSLVGRTSGGQETQYF. The CDR3 nucleotides read TGCGCCAGCAGCTTGGTGGGTCGGACTAGCGGGGGGCAAGAGACCCAGTACTTC.

Concerning this clonotype itself: Without the conserved terminal phenylalanine or tryptophan, this CDR3 likely stems from a read error. The J gene is TRBJ1-5, the V gene TRBV19; D gene ambiguous. Trimming left V 7 bases short and J 11 bases short, with 21 bases between. The germline V gene has CDR1 LNHDA and CDR2 SQIVND (reference sequence). CDR3 length equals 14 residues. The CDR3 protein is CASNPGGQIRAQHL. The CDR3 nucleotides read TGTGCCAGTAATCCCGGCGGTCAAATAAGGGCCCAGCATTTG.